The clone carrying this TCR beta chain has just a few counts. Germline V gene data show CDR1 as MNHEY and CDR2 as SVGAGI. The CDR3 consists of 17 residues. V lost 0 bases, J lost 3 bases, and 17 bases lay in between. This entry comes from a study of blood T cells in healthy people across ages. The wider study: Template switching retrieved approximately one barcoded beta molecule for each two T cells.

A second PCR of roughly 6 to 12 cycles used a sample-barcoded 5' primer and a J-beta primer mix. Every cDNA molecule carried a tag from a template-switch adaptor bearing 12 random nucleotides. Via MiXCR, TCRdb re-called the 5' RACE reads, giving one row per CDR3 protein. The profile shows nearly 1 million distinct CDR3 sequences, roughly 51% of them singletons. What was sequenced was blood. The clonotype comes from a woman aged 60-75 years in good health. The genes are TRBV6-5 and TRBJ2-5, with D unresolved. The DNA for the CDR3 is TGTGCCAGCAGTTACTCGATATTACCACGACGGAAAGAGACCCAGTACTTC. It yields the protein CASSYSILPRRKETQYF.